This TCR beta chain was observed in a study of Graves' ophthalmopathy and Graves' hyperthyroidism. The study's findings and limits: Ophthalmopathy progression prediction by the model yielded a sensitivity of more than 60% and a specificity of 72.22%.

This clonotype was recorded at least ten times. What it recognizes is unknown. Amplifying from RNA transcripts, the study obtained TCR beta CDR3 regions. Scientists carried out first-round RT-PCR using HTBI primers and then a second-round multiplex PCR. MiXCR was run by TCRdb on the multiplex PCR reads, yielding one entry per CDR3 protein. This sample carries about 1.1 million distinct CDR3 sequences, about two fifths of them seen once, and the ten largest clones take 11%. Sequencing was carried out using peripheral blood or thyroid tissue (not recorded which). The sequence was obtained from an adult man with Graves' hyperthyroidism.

The CDR3 loop reads CASSLVRGAVYGDTIYF. CDR3 DNA: TGTGCCAGCAGCTTAGTGCGAGGGGCCGTTTATGGGGACACCATATATTTT. The chain carries TRBV7-9 and TRBJ1-3; possible D gene TRBD1, 5 bases. Germline lookup yields CDR1 SEHNR and CDR2 FQNEAQ (reference sequence). Trimming shortened V by 1 base and J by 8 bases, and 21 bases separated the two germline ends. The CDR3 totals 17 residues.